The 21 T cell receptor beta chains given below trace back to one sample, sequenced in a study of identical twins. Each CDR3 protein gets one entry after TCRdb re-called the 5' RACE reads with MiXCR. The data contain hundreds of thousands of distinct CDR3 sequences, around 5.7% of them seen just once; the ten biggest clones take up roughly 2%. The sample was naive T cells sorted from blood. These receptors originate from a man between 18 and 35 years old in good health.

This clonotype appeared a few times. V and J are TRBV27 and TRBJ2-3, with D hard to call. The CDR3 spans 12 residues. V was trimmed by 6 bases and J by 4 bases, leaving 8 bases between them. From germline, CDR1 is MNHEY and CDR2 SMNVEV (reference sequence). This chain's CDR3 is CASRSGSDTQYF. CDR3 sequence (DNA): TGTGCCAGCAGATCCGGTTCAGATACGCAGTATTTT.

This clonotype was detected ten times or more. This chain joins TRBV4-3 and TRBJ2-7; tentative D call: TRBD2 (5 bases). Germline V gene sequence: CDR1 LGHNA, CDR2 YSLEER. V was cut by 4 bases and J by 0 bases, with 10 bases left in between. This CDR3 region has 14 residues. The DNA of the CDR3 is TGCGCCAGCAGCCCCGTGGGGAGCTCCTACGAGCAGTACTTC. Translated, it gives CASSPVGSSYEQYF.

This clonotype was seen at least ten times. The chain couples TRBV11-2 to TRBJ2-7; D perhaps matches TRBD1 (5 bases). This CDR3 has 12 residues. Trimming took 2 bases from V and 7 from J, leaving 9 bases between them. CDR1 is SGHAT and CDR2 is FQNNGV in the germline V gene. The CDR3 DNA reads TGTGCCAGCAGCTTAAGCAGGGTAGAGCAGTACGTC. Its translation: CASSLSRVEQYV.

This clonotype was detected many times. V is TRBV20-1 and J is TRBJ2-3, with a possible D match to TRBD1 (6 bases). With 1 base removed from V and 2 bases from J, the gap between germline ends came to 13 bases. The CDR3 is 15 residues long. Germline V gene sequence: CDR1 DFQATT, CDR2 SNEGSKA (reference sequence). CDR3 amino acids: CSARGGQGFTDTQYF. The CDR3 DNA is TGCAGTGCTAGAGGGGGGCAGGGATTCACAGATACGCAGTATTTT.

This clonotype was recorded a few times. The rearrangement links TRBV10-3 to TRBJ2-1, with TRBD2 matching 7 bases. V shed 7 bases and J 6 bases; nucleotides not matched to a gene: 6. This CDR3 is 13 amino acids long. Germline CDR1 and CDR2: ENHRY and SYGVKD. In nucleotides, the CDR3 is TGTGCCATCAAAGGCGGGAGTATCAATGAGCAGTTCTTC. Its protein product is CAIKGGSINEQFF.

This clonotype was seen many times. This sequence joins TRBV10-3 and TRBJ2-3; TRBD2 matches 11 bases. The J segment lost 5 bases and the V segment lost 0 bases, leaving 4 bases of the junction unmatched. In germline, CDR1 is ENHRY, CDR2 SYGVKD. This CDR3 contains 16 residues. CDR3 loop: CAISESLAGAVDTQYF. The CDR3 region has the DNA TGTGCCATCAGTGAGTCACTAGCGGGAGCGGTAGATACGCAGTATTTT.

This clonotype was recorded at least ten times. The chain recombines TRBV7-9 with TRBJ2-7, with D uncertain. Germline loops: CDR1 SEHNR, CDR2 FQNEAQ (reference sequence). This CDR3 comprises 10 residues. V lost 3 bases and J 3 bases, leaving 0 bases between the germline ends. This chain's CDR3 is CASSFYEQYF. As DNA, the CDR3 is TGTGCCAGCAGCTTCTACGAGCAGTACTTC.

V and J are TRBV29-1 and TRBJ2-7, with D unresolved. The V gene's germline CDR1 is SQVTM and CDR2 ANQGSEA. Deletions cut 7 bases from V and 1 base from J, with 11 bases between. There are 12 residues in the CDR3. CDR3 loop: CSASDLSYEQYF. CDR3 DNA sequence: TGCAGCGCTTCGGATCTATCCTACGAGCAGTACTTC.

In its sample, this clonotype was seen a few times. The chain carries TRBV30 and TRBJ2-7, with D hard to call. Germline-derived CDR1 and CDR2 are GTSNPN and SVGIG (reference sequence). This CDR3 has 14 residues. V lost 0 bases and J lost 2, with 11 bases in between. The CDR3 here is CAWSVLPVTYEQYF. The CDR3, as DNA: TGTGCCTGGAGTGTACTACCAGTAACCTACGAGCAGTACTTC. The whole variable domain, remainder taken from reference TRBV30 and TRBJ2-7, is SQTIHQWPATLVQPVGSPLSLECTVEGTSNPNLYWYRQAAGRGLQLLFYSVGIGQISSEVPQNLSASRPQDRQFILSSKKLLLSDSGFYLCAWSVLPVTYEQYFGPGTRLTVT.

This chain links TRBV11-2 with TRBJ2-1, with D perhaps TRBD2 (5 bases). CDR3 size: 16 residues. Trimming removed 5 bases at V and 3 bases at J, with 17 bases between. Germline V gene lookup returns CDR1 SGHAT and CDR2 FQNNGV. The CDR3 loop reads CASSLGFYGIYNEQFF. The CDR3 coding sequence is TGTGCCAGCAGCCTGGGATTTTACGGGATCTACAATGAGCAGTTCTTC.

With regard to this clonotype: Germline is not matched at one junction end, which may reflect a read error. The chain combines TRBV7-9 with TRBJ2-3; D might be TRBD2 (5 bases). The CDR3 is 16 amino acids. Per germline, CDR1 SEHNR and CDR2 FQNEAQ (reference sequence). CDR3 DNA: TGTGCCAGCAGCATAGCCGGCGGGTTCGTCCCAGATACGCAGTATTTT. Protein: CASSIAGGFVPDTQYF.

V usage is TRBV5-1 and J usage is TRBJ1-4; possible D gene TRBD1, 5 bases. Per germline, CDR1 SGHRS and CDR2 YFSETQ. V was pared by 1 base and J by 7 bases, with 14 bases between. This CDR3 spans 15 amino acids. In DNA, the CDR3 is TGCGCCAGCAGCTTGTCGGCCGGGGACGGTGAAAAACTGTTTTTT. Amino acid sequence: CASSLSAGDGEKLFF.

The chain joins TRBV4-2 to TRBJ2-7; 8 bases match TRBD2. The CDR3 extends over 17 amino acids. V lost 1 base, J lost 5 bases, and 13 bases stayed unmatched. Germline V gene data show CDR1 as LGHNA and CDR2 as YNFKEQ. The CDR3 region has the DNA TGTGCCAGCAGCCAAGCGGGGCGAGCGGGAGTATCTGACGAGCAGTACTTC. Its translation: CASSQAGRAGVSDEQYF.

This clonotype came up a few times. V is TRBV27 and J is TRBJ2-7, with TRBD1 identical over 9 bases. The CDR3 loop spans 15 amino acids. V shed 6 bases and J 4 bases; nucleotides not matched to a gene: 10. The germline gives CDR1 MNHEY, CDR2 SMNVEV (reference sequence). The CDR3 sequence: CASSATGGLHYEQYF. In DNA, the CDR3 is TGTGCCAGCAGCGCAACAGGGGGCTTACATTACGAGCAGTACTTC.

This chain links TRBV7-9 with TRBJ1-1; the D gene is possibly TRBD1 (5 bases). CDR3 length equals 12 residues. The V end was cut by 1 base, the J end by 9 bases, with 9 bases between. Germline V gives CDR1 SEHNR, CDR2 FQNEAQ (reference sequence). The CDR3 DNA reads TGTGCCAGCAGCTTAGGGGGCCCCAAAGCTTTCTTT. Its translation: CASSLGGPKAFF.

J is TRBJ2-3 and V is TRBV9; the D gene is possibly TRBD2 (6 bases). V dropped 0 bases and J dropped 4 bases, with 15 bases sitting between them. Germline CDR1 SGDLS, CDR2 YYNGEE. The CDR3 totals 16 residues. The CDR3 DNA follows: TGTGCCAGCAGCGTAGGAGGGGTGGACTACCCAGATACGCAGTATTTT. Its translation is CASSVGGVDYPDTQYF.

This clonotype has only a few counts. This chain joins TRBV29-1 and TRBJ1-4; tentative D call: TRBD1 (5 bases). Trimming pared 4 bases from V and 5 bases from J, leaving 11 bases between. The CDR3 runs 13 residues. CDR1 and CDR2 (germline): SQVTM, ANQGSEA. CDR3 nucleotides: TGCAGCGTTGGCGGGAGACAGAATGAAAAACTGTTTTTT. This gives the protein CSVGGRQNEKLFF.

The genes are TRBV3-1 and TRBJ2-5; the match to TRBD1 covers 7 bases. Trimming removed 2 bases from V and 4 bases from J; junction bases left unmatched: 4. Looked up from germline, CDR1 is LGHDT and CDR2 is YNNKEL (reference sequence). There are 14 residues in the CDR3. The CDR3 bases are TGTGCCAGCAGCCAAAAAGGGGGCGGAGAGACCCAGTACTTC. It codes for CASSQKGGGETQYF.

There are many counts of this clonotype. The CDR3, as DNA: TGTGCCAGCAGTTTAGATTATGAGCAGTTCTTC. Residues: CASSLDYEQFF. The rearrangement uses TRBV12-3 or TRBV12-4 and TRBJ2-1, with no clear D. Between the trimmed V and J ends, which lost 1 base and 8 bases, there was a span of 3 bases. The CDR3 is 11 residues long.

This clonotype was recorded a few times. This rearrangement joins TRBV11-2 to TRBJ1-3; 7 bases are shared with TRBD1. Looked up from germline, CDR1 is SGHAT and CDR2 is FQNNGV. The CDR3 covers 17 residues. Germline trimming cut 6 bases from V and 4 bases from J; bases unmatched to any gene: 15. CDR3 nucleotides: TGTGCCAGCAGAGACGTCGCAGGGGGTCTTATCGGAAACACCATATATTTT. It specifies CASRDVAGGLIGNTIYF.

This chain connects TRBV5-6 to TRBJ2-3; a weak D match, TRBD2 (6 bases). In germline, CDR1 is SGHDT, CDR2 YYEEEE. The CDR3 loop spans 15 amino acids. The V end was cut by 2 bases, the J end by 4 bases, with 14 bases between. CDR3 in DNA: TGTGCCAGCAGCTTACGGGCGGGATGGGCAGATACGCAGTATTTT. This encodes CASSLRAGWADTQYF.